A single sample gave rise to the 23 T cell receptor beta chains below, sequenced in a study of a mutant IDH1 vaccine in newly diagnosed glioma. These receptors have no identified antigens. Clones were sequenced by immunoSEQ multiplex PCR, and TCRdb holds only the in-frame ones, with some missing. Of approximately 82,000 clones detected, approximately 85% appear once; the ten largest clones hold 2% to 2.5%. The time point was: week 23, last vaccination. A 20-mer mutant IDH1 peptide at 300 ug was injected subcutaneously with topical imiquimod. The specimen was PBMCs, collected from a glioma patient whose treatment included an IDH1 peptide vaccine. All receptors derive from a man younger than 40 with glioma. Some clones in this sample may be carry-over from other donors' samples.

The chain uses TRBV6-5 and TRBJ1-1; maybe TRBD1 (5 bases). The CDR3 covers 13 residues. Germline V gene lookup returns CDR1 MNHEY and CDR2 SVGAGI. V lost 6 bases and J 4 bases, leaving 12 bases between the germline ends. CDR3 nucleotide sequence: TGTGCCAGCAGCCCCAGCGGGGGCACTGAAGCTTTCTTT. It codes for CASSPSGGTEAFF.

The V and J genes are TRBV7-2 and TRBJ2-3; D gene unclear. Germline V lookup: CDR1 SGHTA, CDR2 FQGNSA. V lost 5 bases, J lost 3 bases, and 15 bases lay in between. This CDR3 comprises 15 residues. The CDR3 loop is CASSAQRLGTDTQYF. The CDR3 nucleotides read TGTGCCAGCAGCGCACAGAGACTGGGTACAGATACGCAGTATTTT.

CDR3 DNA: TGTGCCAGCAGCGTCACCGAAGACACACCCTATGGCTACACCTTC. This codes for CASSVTEDTPYGYTF. The chain has TRBV5-6 and TRBJ1-2; D unclear. With 4 bases removed from V and 4 bases from J, the gap between germline ends came to 17 bases. Germline V gene sequence: CDR1 SGHDT, CDR2 YYEEEE. The CDR3 is made up of 15 amino acids.

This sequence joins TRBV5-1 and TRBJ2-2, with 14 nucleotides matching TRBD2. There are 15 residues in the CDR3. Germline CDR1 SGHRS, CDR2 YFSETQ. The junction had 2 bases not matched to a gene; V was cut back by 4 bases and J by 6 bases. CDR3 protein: CASSGLAGGSGELFF. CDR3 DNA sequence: TGCGCCAGCAGCGGACTAGCGGGAGGCTCCGGGGAGCTGTTTTTT.

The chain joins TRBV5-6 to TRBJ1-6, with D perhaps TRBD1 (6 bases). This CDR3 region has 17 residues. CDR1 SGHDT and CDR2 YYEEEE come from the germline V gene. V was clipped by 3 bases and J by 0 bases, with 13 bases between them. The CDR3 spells CASSYRTAGSYNSPLHF. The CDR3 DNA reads TGTGCCAGCAGCTACAGGACAGCGGGCTCCTATAATTCACCCCTCCACTTT.

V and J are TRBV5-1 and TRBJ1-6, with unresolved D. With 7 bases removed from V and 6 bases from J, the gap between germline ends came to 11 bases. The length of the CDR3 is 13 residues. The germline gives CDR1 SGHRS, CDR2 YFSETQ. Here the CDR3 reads CASSREPNSPLHF. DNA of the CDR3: TGCGCCAGCTCTCGGGAGCCTAATTCACCCCTCCACTTT.

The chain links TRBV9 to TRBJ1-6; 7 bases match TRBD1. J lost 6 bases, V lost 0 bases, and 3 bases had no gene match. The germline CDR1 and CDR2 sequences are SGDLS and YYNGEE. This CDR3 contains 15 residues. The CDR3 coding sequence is TGTGCCAGCAGCGTAGAGGGGGCCCTTAATTCACCCCTCCACTTT. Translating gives CASSVEGALNSPLHF.

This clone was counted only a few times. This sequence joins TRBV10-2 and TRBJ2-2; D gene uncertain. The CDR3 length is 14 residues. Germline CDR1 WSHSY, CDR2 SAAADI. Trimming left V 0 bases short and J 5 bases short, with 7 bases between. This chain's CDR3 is CASSESTRTGELFF. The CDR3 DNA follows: TGCGCCAGCAGTGAGTCGACGAGGACCGGGGAGCTGTTTTTT.

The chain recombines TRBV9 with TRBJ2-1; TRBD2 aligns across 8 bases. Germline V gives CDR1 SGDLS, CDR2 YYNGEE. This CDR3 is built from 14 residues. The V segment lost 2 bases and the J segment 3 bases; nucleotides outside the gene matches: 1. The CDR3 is CASSVSGVYNEQFF. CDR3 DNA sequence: TGTGCCAGCAGCGTTAGCGGGGTCTACAATGAGCAGTTCTTC.

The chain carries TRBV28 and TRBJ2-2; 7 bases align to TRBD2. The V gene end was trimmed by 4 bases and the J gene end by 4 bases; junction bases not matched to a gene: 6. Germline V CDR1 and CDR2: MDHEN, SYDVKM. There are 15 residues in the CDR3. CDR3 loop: CASSSLAAFTGELFF. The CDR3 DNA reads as TGTGCCAGCAGTTCTCTAGCGGCGTTCACCGGGGAGCTGTTTTTT.

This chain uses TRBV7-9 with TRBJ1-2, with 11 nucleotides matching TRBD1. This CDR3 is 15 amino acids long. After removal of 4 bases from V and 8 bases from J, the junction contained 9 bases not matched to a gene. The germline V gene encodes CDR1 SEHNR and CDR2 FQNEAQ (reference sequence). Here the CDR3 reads CASSYRDRGSWGYTF. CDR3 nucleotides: TGTGCCAGCAGCTACCGGGACAGGGGGAGTTGGGGCTACACCTTC.

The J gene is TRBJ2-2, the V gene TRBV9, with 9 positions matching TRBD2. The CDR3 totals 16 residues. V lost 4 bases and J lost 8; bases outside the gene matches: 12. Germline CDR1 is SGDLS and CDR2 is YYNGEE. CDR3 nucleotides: TGTGCCAGCAGCCCATATTATAGCGGGAGTGGAGGGGAGCTGTTTTTT. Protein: CASSPYYSGSGGELFF.

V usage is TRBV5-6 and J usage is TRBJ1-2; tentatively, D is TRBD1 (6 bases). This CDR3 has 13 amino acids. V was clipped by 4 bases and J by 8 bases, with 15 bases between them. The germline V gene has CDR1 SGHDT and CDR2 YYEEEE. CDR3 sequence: CASSKRTVSGYTF. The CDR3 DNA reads TGTGCCAGCAGCAAGCGGACAGTAAGCGGCTACACCTTC.

This chain's CDR3 is CASSPQGHNEAFF. The DNA of the CDR3 is TGTGCCAGCTCACCACAGGGACATAATGAAGCTTTCTTT. The chain uses TRBV18 and TRBJ1-1; possibly TRBD1 for D (6 bases). Germline loops: CDR1 KGHSH, CDR2 LQKENI. This CDR3 has 13 residues. V was pared by 1 base and J by 7 bases, with 10 bases between.

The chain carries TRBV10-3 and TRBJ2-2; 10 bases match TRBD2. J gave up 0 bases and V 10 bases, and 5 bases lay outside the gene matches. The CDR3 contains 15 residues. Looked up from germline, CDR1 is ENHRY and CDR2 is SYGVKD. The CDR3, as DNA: TGTGCCACGTATAGCGGGAGGCCGAACACCGGGGAGCTGTTTTTT. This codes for CATYSGRPNTGELFF.

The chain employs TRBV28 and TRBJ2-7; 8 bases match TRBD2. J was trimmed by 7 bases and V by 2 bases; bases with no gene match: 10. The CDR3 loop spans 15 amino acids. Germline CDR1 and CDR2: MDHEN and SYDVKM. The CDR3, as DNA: TGTGCCAGCAGTTTAATTCCAGCGGGAGTGGATGAGCAGTACTTC. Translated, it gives CASSLIPAGVDEQYF.

The CDR3 region is CASSLDAGRIEAFF. The CDR3 DNA reads as TGTGCCAGCAGCTTAGATGCGGGGCGTATTGAAGCTTTCTTT. The chain carries TRBV7-2 and TRBJ1-1; D is possibly TRBD1 (5 bases). Trimming removed 1 base from V and 7 bases from J, with 13 bases in between. The CDR3 length is 14 residues. From germline, CDR1 is SGHTA and CDR2 FQGNSA.

CDR3 in amino acids: CASSQAAGQLGGYTF. The CDR3 nucleotides are TGCGCCAGCAGCCAAGCGGCGGGACAGCTTGGAGGCTACACCTTC. J is TRBJ1-2 and V is TRBV4-1, with TRBD1 matching over 7 bases. V was pared by 1 base and J by 8 bases, with 10 bases of the junction left unmatched. CDR1 and CDR2 from the germline V gene are MGHRA and YSYEKL. CDR3 size: 15 residues.

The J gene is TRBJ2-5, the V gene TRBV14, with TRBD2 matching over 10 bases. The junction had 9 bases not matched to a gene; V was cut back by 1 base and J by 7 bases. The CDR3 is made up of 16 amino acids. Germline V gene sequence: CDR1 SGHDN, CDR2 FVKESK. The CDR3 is CASSQALAGATRTQYF. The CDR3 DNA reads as TGTGCCAGCAGCCAAGCGCTAGCGGGGGCCACCCGGACCCAGTACTTC.

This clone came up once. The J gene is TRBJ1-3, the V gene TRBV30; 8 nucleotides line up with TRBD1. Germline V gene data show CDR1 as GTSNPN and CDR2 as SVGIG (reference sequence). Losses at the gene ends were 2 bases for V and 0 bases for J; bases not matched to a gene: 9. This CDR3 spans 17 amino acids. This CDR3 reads CAWSSRTGPISGNTIYF. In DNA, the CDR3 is TGTGCCTGGAGTAGTAGGACAGGGCCGATCTCTGGAAACACCATATATTTT.

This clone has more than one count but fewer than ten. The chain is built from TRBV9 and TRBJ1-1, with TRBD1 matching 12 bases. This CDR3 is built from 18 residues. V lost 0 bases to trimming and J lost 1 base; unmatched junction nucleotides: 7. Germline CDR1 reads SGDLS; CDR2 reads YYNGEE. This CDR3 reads CASSVGDRGRGPNTEAFF. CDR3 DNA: TGTGCCAGCAGCGTAGGGGACAGGGGGCGCGGTCCGAACACTGAAGCTTTCTTT. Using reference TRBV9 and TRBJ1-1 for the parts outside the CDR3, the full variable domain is DSGVTQTPKHLITATGQRVTLRCSPRSGDLSVYWYQQSLDQGLQFLIQYYNGEERAKGNILERFSAQQFPDLHSELNLSSLELGDSALYFCASSVGDRGRGPNTEAFFGQGTRLTVV.

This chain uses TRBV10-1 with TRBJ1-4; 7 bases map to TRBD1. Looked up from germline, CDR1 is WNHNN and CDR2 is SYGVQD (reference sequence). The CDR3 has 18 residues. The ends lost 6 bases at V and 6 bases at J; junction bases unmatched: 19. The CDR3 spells CASRGEKGTVGEYEKLFF. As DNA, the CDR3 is TGCGCCAGCAGAGGAGAAAAGGGGACAGTGGGGGAGTATGAAAAACTGTTTTTT.

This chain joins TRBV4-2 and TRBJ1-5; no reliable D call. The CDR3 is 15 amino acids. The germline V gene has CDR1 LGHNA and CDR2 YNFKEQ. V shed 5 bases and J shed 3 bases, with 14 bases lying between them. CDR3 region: CASSFNRVDNQPQHF. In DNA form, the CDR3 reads TGTGCCAGCAGCTTCAACAGAGTAGACAATCAGCCCCAGCATTTT.